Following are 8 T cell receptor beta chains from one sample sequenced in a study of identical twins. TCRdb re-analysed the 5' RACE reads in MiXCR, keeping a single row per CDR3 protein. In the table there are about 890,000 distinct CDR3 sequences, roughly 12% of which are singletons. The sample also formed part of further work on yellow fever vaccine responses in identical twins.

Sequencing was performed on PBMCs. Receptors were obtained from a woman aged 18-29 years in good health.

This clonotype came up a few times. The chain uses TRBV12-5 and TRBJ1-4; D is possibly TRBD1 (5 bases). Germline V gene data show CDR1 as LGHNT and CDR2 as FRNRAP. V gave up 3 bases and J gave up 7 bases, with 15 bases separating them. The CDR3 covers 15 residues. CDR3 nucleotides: TGTGCTAGTGGTTTTGGTGGGCAGGGCCGTGAAAAACTGTTTTTT. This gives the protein CASGFGGQGREKLFF. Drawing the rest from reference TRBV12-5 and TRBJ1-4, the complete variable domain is DARVTQTPRHKVTEMGQEVTMRCQPILGHNTVFWYRQTMMQGLELLAYFRNRAPLDDSGMPKDRFSAEMPDATLATLKIQPSEPRDSAVYFCASGFGGQGREKLFFGSGTQLSVL.

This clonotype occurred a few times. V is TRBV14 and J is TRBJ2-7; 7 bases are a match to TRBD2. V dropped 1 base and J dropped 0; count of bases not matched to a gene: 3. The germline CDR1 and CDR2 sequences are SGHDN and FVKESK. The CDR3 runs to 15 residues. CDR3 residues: CASSQGGLVSYEQYF. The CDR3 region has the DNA TGTGCCAGCAGCCAAGGAGGACTAGTCTCCTACGAGCAGTACTTC. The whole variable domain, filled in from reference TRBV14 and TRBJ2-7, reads EAGVTQFPSHSVIEKGQTVTLRCDPISGHDNLYWYRRVMGKEIKFLLHFVKESKQDESGMPNNRFLAERTGGTYSTLKVQPAELEDSGVYFCASSQGGLVSYEQYFGPGTRLTVT.

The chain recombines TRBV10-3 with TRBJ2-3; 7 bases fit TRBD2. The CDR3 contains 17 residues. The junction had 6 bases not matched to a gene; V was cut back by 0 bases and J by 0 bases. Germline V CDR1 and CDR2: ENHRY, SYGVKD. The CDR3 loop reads CAISESGRLASTDTQYF. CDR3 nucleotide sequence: TGTGCCATCAGTGAGTCCGGTAGACTAGCTAGCACAGATACGCAGTATTTT.

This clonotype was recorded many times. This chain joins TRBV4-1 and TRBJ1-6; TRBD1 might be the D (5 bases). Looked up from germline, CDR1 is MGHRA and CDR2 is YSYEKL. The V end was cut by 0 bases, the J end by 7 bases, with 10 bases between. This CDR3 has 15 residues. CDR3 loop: CASSQDGRVNSPLHF. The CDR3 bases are TGCGCCAGCAGCCAAGATGGCAGGGTAAATTCACCCCTCCACTTT.

For the CDR3, the DNA is TGCAGCGCCCGACAGGATGAAAAACTGTTTTTT. Amino acid sequence: CSARQDEKLFF. The chain carries TRBV29-1 and TRBJ1-4; D possibly corresponds to TRBD1 (6 bases). CDR3 size: 11 residues. Trimming removed 7 bases at V and 6 bases at J, with 9 bases between. Germline CDR1 SQVTM, CDR2 ANQGSEA.

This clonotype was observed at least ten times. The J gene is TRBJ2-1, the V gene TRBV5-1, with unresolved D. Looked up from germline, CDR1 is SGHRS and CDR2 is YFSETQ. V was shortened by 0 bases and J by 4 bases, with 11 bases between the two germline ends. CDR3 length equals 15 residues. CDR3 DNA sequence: TGCGCCAGCAGCTTGGCTATGACTGGTTACAATGAGCAGTTCTTC. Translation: CASSLAMTGYNEQFF.

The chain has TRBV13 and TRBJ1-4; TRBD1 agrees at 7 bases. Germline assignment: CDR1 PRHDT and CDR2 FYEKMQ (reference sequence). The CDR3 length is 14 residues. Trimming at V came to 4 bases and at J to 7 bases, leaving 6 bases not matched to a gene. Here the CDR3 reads CASSSGTVSEKLFF. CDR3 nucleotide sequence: TGTGCCAGCAGCTCCGGGACAGTGAGTGAAAAACTGTTTTTT.

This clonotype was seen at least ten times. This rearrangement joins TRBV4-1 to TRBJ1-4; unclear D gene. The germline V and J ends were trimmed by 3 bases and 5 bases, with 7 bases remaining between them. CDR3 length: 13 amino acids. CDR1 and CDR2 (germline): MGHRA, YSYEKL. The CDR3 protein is CASSHHPNEKLFF. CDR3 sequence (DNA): TGCGCCAGCAGCCACCATCCGAATGAAAAACTGTTTTTT.